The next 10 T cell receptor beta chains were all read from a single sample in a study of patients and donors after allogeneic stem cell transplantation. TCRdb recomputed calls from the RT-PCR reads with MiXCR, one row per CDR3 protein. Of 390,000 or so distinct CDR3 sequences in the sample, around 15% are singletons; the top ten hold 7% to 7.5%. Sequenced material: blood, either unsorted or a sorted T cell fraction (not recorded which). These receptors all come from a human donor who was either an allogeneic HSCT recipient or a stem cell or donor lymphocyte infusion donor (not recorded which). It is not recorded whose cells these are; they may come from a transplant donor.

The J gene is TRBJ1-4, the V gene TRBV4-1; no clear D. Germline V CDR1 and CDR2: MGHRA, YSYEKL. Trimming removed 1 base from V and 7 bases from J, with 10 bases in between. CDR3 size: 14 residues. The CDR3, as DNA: TGCGCCAGCAGCCAAGTCACGATCGGTGAAAAACTGTTTTTT. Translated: CASSQVTIGEKLFF.

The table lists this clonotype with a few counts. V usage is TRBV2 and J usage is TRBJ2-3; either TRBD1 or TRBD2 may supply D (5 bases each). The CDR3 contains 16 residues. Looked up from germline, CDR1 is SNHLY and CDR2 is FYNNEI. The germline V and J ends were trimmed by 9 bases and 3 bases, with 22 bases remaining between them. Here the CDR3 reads CARRIRGSSGTDTQYF. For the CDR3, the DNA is TGTGCCAGGAGAATCCGGGGCTCCTCGGGGACAGATACGCAGTATTTT.

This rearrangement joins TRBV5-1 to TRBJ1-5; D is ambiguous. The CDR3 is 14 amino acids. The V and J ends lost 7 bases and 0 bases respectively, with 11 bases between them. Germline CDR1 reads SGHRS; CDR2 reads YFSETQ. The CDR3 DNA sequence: TGCGCCAGCCCGACCTGGGTTAGCAATCAGCCCCAGCATTTT. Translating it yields CASPTWVSNQPQHF.

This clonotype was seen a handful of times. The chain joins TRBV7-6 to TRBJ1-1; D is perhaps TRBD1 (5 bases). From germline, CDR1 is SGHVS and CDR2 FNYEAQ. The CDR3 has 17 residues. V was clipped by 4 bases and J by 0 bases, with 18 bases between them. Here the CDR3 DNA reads TGTGCCAGCAGCTCATCTCGGACCAAGGGGTTGAACACTGAAGCTTTCTTT. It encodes CASSSSRTKGLNTEAFF.

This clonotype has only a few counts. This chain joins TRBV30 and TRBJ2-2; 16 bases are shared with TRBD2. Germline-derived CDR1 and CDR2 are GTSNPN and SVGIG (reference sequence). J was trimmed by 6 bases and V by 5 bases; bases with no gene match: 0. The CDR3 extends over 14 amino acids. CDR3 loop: CAWGTSGGAGELFF. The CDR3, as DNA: TGTGCCTGGGGGACTAGCGGGGGGGCCGGGGAGCTGTTTTTT.

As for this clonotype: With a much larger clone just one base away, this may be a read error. The CDR3 sequence is CASSSRDRDTEAFF. The CDR3 DNA follows: TGTGCCAGCAGCTCCCGGGACAGGGACACTGAAGCTTTCTTT. The V call is TRBV7-9, the J call TRBJ1-1; 9 bases agree with TRBD1. This CDR3 has 14 residues. Germline V gene lookup returns CDR1 SEHNR and CDR2 FQNEAQ (reference sequence). Trimming removed 4 bases from V and 3 bases from J; junction bases left unmatched: 3.

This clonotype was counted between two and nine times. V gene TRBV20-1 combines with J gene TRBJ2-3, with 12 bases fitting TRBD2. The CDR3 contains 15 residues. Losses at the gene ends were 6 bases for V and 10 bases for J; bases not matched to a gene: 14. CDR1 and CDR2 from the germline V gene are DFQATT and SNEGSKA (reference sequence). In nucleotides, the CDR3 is TGCAGTGCCACATCTAGCGGGGGGGCCGGTAGGGCGCAGTATTTT. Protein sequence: CSATSSGGAGRAQYF.

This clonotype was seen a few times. The CDR3 protein is CASSELDRLSGNTIYF. As DNA, the CDR3 is TGCGCCAGCAGCGAACTTGACAGGCTCTCTGGAAACACCATATATTTT. V is TRBV5-1 and J is TRBJ1-3; tentative D call: TRBD1 (6 bases). This CDR3 comprises 16 residues. Deletions cut 4 bases from V and 0 bases from J, with 14 bases between. Germline V gene lookup returns CDR1 SGHRS and CDR2 YFSETQ.

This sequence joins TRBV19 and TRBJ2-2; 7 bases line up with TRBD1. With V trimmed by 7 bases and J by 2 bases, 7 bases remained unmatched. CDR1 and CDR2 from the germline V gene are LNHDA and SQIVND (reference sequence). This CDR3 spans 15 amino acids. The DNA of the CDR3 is TGTGCCAGTACCGCGACAGGGTTCAACACCGGGGAGCTGTTTTTT. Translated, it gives CASTATGFNTGELFF.

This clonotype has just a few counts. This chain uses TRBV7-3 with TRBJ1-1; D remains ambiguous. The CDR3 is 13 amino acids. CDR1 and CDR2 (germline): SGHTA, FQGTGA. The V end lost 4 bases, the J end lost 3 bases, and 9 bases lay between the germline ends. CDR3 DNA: TGTGCCAGCAGCTCCCGACGGGACACTGAAGCTTTCTTT. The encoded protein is CASSSRRDTEAFF. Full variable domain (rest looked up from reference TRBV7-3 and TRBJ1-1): GAGVSQTPSNKVTEKGKYVELRCDPISGHTALYWYRQSLGQGPEFLIYFQGTGAADDSGLPNDRFFAVRPEGSVSTLKIQRTERGDSAVYLCASSSRRDTEAFFGQGTRLTVV.